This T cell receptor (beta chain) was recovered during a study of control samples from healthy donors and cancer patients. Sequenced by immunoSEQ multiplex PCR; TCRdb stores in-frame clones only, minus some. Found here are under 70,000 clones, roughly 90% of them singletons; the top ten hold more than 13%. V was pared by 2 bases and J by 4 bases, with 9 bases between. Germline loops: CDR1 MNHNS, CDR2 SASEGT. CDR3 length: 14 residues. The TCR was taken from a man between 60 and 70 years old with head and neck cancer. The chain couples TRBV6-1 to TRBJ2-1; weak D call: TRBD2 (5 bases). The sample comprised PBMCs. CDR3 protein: CASSELASYNEQFF. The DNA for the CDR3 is TGTGCCAGCAGTGAACTAGCTAGTTACAATGAGCAGTTCTTC.